The TCR beta chain described here comes from a study of post-analysis software for immune sequencing data. Turning to the study itself: Relapsing-remitting, secondary progressive and progressive-relapsing multiple sclerosis courses were included.

As to this clonotype: Antigen unknown.

CDR3 size: 16 residues. Germline values: CDR1 SNHLY, CDR2 FYNNEI. V was trimmed by 6 bases and J by 0 bases, leaving 15 bases between them. Unique molecular identifiers featured in each of the TCR beta cDNA libraries. TCRdb ran MiXCR on the PCR reads and lists one entry per CDR3 protein. The data contain hundreds of thousands of distinct CDR3 sequences, around 44% of them seen just once; the ten biggest clones take up around 1.7%. Study-wide results and caveats: The five TRBV segments detected at higher frequency in patients than in controls included TRBV5-6, TRBV5-1 and TRBV20-1. Normalized Chao1 diversity in multiple sclerosis patients fell significantly below that of controls.

Sequenced material: blood. The sequence came from a girl aged 5-17 years with multiple sclerosis. The rearrangement uses TRBV2 and TRBJ2-1; a possible D gene is TRBD2 (5 bases). CDR3 sequence (DNA): TGTGCCAGCAGACGGGATCCCGAGAGCTCCTACAATGAGCAGTTCTTC. Residues: CASRRDPESSYNEQFF. Using reference TRBV2 and TRBJ2-1 for the parts outside the CDR3, the full variable domain is EPEVTQTPSHQVTQMGQEVILRCVPISNHLYFYWYRQILGQKVEFLVSFYNNEISEKSEIFDDQFSVERPDGSNFTLKIRSTKLEDSAMYFCASRRDPESSYNEQFFGPGTRLTVL.